The 24 T cell receptor beta chains presented below share a single source sample, sequenced in a study of cytomegalovirus exposure and HLA in healthy donors. The PCR contained 60 Vbeta and 13 Jbeta primers. TCRdb's table, derived via immunoSEQ multiplex PCR, lists solely in-frame clones and lacks some. The sample has about 110,000 clones, around three quarters seen once. Sequencing was done on a sample of PBMCs. Receptors were obtained from a man aged 45-60 years in good health and CMV-seropositive.

This chain joins TRBV20-1 and TRBJ2-7, with TRBD1 matching 10 bases. V shed 7 bases, J shed 5 bases, and the junction held 2 bases outside the gene matches. Germline V gene data show CDR1 as DFQATT and CDR2 as SNEGSKA (reference sequence). The CDR3 runs 11 residues. In DNA form, the CDR3 reads TGCAGTGGGGACAGGGGCCACGAGCAGTACTTC. Amino acids: CSGDRGHEQYF.

J is TRBJ1-1 and V is TRBV2; the match to TRBD1 covers 10 bases. The CDR3 covers 15 residues. V lost 5 bases and J lost 4; bases outside the gene matches: 7. CDR1 and CDR2 (germline): SNHLY, FYNNEI. The CDR3 bases are TGTGCCAGCAGTCCCCCCCGGACAGGGGGCACTGAAGCTTTCTTT. Its protein is CASSPPRTGGTEAFF.

This clone showed up just a few times. V is TRBV2 and J is TRBJ2-5; D is undetermined. Germline loops: CDR1 SNHLY, CDR2 FYNNEI. Trimming took off 4 bases at V and 4 bases at J, with 4 bases between the two ends. This CDR3 is 11 amino acids long. The CDR3 DNA follows: TGTGCCAGCAGTGGGAGAGAGACCCAGTACTTC. This codes for CASSGRETQYF.

This chain joins TRBV4-2 and TRBJ1-1, with 8 bases identical to TRBD1. CDR1 and CDR2 from the germline V gene are LGHNA and YNFKEQ. The junction had 6 bases not matched to a gene; V was cut back by 0 bases and J by 6 bases. The CDR3 runs to 15 residues. The CDR3: CASSQETGGDSEAFF. CDR3 coding DNA: TGTGCCAGCAGCCAAGAAACAGGGGGGGACTCTGAAGCTTTCTTT.

This clone was picked up one time. This chain links TRBV14 with TRBJ1-2; D call uncertain. V was pared by 1 base and J by 6 bases, with 18 bases between. Germline V gene lookup returns CDR1 SGHDN and CDR2 FVKESK. This CDR3 contains 16 residues. The CDR3 spells CASSQGGIERSDGYTF. The CDR3 bases are TGTGCCAGCAGCCAAGGCGGTATCGAGCGGTCAGATGGCTACACCTTC.

This chain connects TRBV18 to TRBJ2-7; D is possibly TRBD1 (6 bases). Germline lookup yields CDR1 KGHSH and CDR2 LQKENI. There are 14 residues in the CDR3. V was clipped by 3 bases and J by 4 bases, with 13 bases between them. The DNA for the CDR3 is TGTGCCAGCTCACCGGACAGCTTCCCATACGAGCAGTACTTC. Residues: CASSPDSFPYEQYF.

This CDR3 is CASSLGAGYEQYF. Written as DNA, the CDR3 is TGTGCCAGCAGCTTAGGGGCCGGCTACGAGCAGTACTTC. This chain connects TRBV7-9 to TRBJ2-5; D unclear. Near its end, the DNA agrees better with TRBJ2-7, so the J call may be wrong. The CDR3 covers 13 residues. Per germline, CDR1 SEHNR and CDR2 FQNEAQ (reference sequence).

The chain couples TRBV5-1 to TRBJ2-3; TRBD2 matches 11 bases. Germline V gene sequence: CDR1 SGHRS, CDR2 YFSETQ. Trimming removed 0 bases from V and 2 bases from J; junction bases left unmatched: 5. CDR3 size: 17 residues. For the CDR3, the DNA is TGCGCCAGCAGCTTGGCCGTAGCGGGGGGGGTCACAGATACGCAGTATTTT. Its translation: CASSLAVAGGVTDTQYF. Full variable domain (remainder filled in from reference TRBV5-1 and TRBJ2-3): KAGVTQTPRYLIKTRGQQVTLSCSPISGHRSVSWYQQTPGQGLQFLFEYFSETQRNKGNFPGRFSGRQFSNSRSEMNVSTLELGDSALYLCASSLAVAGGVTDTQYFGPGTRLTVL.

The V gene is TRBV2, the J gene TRBJ1-5; possible D gene TRBD1, 6 bases. The CDR3 length is 13 residues. V shed 7 bases and J shed 0 bases, with 7 bases lying between them. Germline V gene lookup returns CDR1 SNHLY and CDR2 FYNNEI. Written as DNA, the CDR3 is TGTGCCAGCAAGGGGGATAGCAATCAGCCCCAGCATTTT. It specifies CASKGDSNQPQHF.

In its sample, this clone was seen a few times. The chain is built from TRBV19 and TRBJ1-2; 9 bases agree with TRBD1. J was trimmed by 6 bases and V by 6 bases; bases with no gene match: 5. CDR3 length equals 13 residues. Germline V lookup: CDR1 LNHDA, CDR2 SQIVND (reference sequence). This CDR3 is CASRLTGGDGYTF. As DNA, the CDR3 is TGTGCCAGTAGGCTGACAGGGGGGGATGGCTACACCTTC.

This chain links TRBV19 with TRBJ1-5, with a possible D match to TRBD1 (6 bases). Germline lookup yields CDR1 LNHDA and CDR2 SQIVND (reference sequence). V gave up 6 bases and J gave up 4 bases, with 13 bases separating them. The CDR3 is 14 residues long. CDR3 sequence (DNA): TGTGCCAGTAGCGATAGGGGACAAAATCAGCCCCAGCATTTT. Translated, it gives CASSDRGQNQPQHF.

This clone was observed once. The chain joins TRBV4-1 to TRBJ2-1; 10 nucleotides match TRBD2. Germline CDR1 MGHRA, CDR2 YSYEKL. CDR3 length equals 15 residues. With V trimmed by 4 bases and J by 7 bases, 7 bases remained unmatched. The CDR3 is CASSPSASGSNEQFF. As DNA, the CDR3 is TGCGCCAGCAGCCCCTCGGCTAGCGGGAGTAATGAGCAGTTCTTC.

This clone occurred a few times. V gene TRBV5-8 combines with J gene TRBJ2-5, with TRBD2 identical over 10 bases. Trimming at V came to 6 bases and at J to 1 base, leaving 18 bases not matched to a gene. The CDR3 spans 19 residues. The V gene's germline CDR1 is SGHTS and CDR2 YDEGEE. The CDR3 nucleotides are TGTGCCAGCACCCTCGGGACTAGCGTGTTCTATCCACTCCAAGAGACCCAGTACTTC. Its translation: CASTLGTSVFYPLQETQYF.

The J gene is TRBJ1-1, the V gene TRBV9; perhaps TRBD1 as D (6 bases). This CDR3 region has 16 residues. Germline CDR1 reads SGDLS; CDR2 reads YYNGEE. V lost 4 bases to trimming and J lost 4 bases, with 20 bases between them. CDR3 loop: CASSPAWGLDATEAFF. CDR3 coding DNA: TGTGCCAGCAGCCCCGCTTGGGGGCTTGACGCCACTGAAGCTTTCTTT.

V usage is TRBV19 and J usage is TRBJ1-2; perhaps TRBD1 as D (5 bases). V gave up 3 bases and J gave up 6 bases, with 17 bases separating them. Germline V CDR1 and CDR2: LNHDA, SQIVND (reference sequence). The CDR3 runs to 15 residues. DNA for the CDR3: TGTGCCAGTAGTATCGTTGGTGGGGCACAGGATGGCTACACCTTC. Translating gives CASSIVGGAQDGYTF.

In DNA form, the CDR3 reads TGTGCCAGCAGTCGACAGGGCTGGGGCACAGATACGCAGTATTTT. It yields the protein CASSRQGWGTDTQYF. The gene calls are TRBV6-5 and TRBJ2-3, with TRBD1 matching over 7 bases. Germline V lookup: CDR1 MNHEY, CDR2 SVGAGI. This CDR3 comprises 15 residues. The V segment lost 5 bases and the J segment 1 base; nucleotides outside the gene matches: 6.

The gene calls are TRBV10-3 and TRBJ1-2; no firm D call. The germline V and J ends were trimmed by 5 bases and 2 bases, with 12 bases remaining between them. The CDR3 covers 14 residues. The V gene's germline CDR1 is ENHRY and CDR2 SYGVKD. Here the CDR3 reads CAISKTSGNYGYTF. The CDR3 nucleotides read TGTGCCATCAGTAAGACTTCGGGGAACTATGGCTACACCTTC.

This clone was recorded only once. The chain links TRBV7-3 to TRBJ2-1; no clear D. The CDR3 is 14 amino acids. Trimming pared 5 bases from V and 3 bases from J, leaving 11 bases between. Germline CDR1 SGHTA, CDR2 FQGTGA. The CDR3 protein is CASSPQGGYNEQFF. For the CDR3, the DNA is TGTGCCAGCAGCCCACAAGGCGGCTACAATGAGCAGTTCTTC.

The chain recombines TRBV30 with TRBJ1-4; D possibly corresponds to TRBD1 (5 bases). Between the trimmed V and J ends, which lost 5 bases and 8 bases, there was a span of 21 bases. Germline V gene sequence: CDR1 GTSNPN, CDR2 SVGIG (reference sequence). The CDR3 runs to 15 residues. The CDR3 is CAWGGEGAVSEKLFF. The CDR3 DNA is TGTGCCTGGGGGGGGGAAGGGGCTGTTTCAGAAAAACTGTTTTTT.

J is TRBJ1-3 and V is TRBV5-1; TRBD1 matches at 7 bases. CDR1 SGHRS and CDR2 YFSETQ come from the germline V gene. The J segment lost 6 bases and the V segment lost 3 bases, leaving 3 bases of the junction unmatched. The CDR3 runs to 13 residues. The CDR3 here is CASSSGQTNTIYF. The CDR3 DNA is TGCGCCAGCAGCTCGGGACAGACAAACACCATATATTTT.

The chain links TRBV5-8 to TRBJ1-2, with D possibly matching TRBD1 (6 bases). V lost 0 bases and J lost 5, with 17 bases in between. The CDR3 extends over 16 amino acids. The germline CDR1 and CDR2 sequences are SGHTS and YDEGEE. DNA of the CDR3: TGTGCCAGCAGCTTGGCTCGTGACAGGTCCAGGTATGGCTACACCTTC. Residues: CASSLARDRSRYGYTF. Looking up the rest from reference TRBV5-8 and TRBJ1-2 gives the full variable domain: EAGVTQSPTHLIKTRGQQATLRCSPISGHTSVYWYQQALGLGLQFLLWYDEGEERNRGNFPPRFSGRQFPNYSSELNVNALELEDSALYLCASSLARDRSRYGYTFGSGTRLTVV.

The chain is built from TRBV6-5 and TRBJ2-5; 10 bases are a match to TRBD2. The end of the DNA aligns better with TRBJ2-7, so the J call may be wrong. The CDR3 spans 16 residues. Per the germline V gene, CDR1 is MNHEY and CDR2 is SVGAGI. For the CDR3, the DNA is TGTGCCAGCAGTTATGCTAGCGGGAGCCCTTCCTACGAGCAGTACTTC. Its protein product is CASSYASGSPSYEQYF.

The CDR3 region is CASSGGAGRPNYDEAFF. CDR3 coding DNA: TGTGCCAGCAGCGGCGGGGCAGGACGTCCCAACTATGATGAAGCTTTCTTT. V usage is TRBV7-9 and J usage is TRBJ1-1; maybe TRBD1 (5 bases). Trimming removed 5 bases from V and 7 bases from J, with 26 bases in between. In germline, CDR1 is SEHNR, CDR2 FQNEAQ (reference sequence). This CDR3 comprises 17 residues.

This chain joins TRBV2 and TRBJ2-5, with 10 positions matching TRBD2. Trimming cost V 5 bases and J 7 bases; bases outside gene matches: 10. This CDR3 comprises 15 residues. Germline CDR1 and CDR2: SNHLY and FYNNEI. The CDR3 spells CASSWTSGKGGTQYF. CDR3 DNA: TGTGCCAGCAGTTGGACTAGCGGCAAGGGGGGGACCCAGTACTTC.